Listed here are 21 T cell receptor beta chains from one sample, sequenced in a study of blood T cell repertoires in COVID-19. Data came from immunoSEQ multiplex PCR; TCRdb stores just in-frame clones and leaves some out. The table lists around 250,000 clones, 82% of them singletons, with roughly 3.3% in the top ten. The sample comprised peripheral blood. Receptor source: a woman in her late teens or twenties with acute or convalescent COVID-19.

The J gene is TRBJ1-2, the V gene TRBV12-3 or TRBV12-4; D is undetermined. CDR3 size: 11 residues. Trimming removed 0 bases at V and 10 bases at J, with 6 bases between. Here the CDR3 reads CASSLASYYTF. The DNA of the CDR3 is TGTGCCAGCAGTTTAGCTTCGTACTACACCTTC.

The rearrangement joins TRBV19 to TRBJ1-3; TRBD1 is a possible D gene (6 bases). The CDR3 extends over 17 amino acids. Germline CDR1 LNHDA, CDR2 SQIVND (reference sequence). The V gene lost 5 bases and the J gene lost 0 bases, with 17 bases spanning the gap. The CDR3 is CASSLPGQKASGNTIYF. The CDR3 nucleotides are TGTGCCAGTAGTCTTCCGGGACAAAAAGCCTCTGGAAACACCATATATTTT.

The J gene is TRBJ2-1, the V gene TRBV29-1, with D perhaps given as TRBD1 or TRBD2 (6 bases each). CDR1 and CDR2 (germline): SQVTM, ANQGSEA. CDR3 length: 12 amino acids. Between the trimmed V and J ends, which lost 7 bases and 5 bases, there was a span of 12 bases. CDR3 protein: CSGGAGHNEQFF. CDR3 in DNA: TGCAGCGGGGGGGCAGGCCACAATGAGCAGTTCTTC.

The chain has TRBV3-1 (or the pseudogene TRBV3-2) and TRBJ2-5; maybe TRBD2 (6 bases). Trimming removed 0 bases from V and 5 bases from J, with 7 bases in between. The CDR3 consists of 13 residues. Germline CDR1 LGHDT, CDR2 YNNKEL (reference sequence). CDR3 DNA: TGTGCCAGCAGCCAAGACGGAGGGGAGACCCAGTACTTC. This sequence encodes CASSQDGGETQYF.

This chain links TRBV19 with TRBJ1-1; TRBD1 might be the D (5 bases). The CDR3 is made up of 15 amino acids. CDR1 and CDR2 (germline): LNHDA, SQIVND (reference sequence). The germline V and J ends were trimmed by 0 bases and 0 bases, with 8 bases remaining between them. CDR3 sequence: CASSIDRGVNTEAFF. The CDR3 nucleotides are TGTGCCAGTAGTATAGATCGGGGGGTGAACACTGAAGCTTTCTTT.

This clone showed up just a few times. The chain joins TRBV7-2 to TRBJ2-3; D call uncertain. Trimming stripped 2 bases from V and 0 bases from J, with 12 bases between. The CDR3 totals 16 residues. Germline-derived CDR1 and CDR2 are SGHTA and FQGNSA. CDR3 sequence (DNA): TGTGCCAGCAGCTTAAATGCCTTCCTAAGCACAGATACGCAGTATTTT. Protein product: CASSLNAFLSTDTQYF.

V is TRBV20-1 and J is TRBJ2-1; weak D call: TRBD2 (5 bases). Trimming took 6 bases from V and 4 from J, leaving 7 bases between them. Germline-derived CDR1 and CDR2 are DFQATT and SNEGSKA (reference sequence). The CDR3 spans 11 residues. This chain's CDR3 is CSAGAYNEQFF. The CDR3 DNA is TGCAGTGCGGGAGCGTACAATGAGCAGTTCTTC.

A few counts support this clone. The chain has TRBV29-1 and TRBJ2-2; D may be TRBD1 (6 bases). The germline V gene encodes CDR1 SQVTM and CDR2 ANQGSEA. V dropped 3 bases and J dropped 3 bases, with 8 bases sitting between them. This CDR3 contains 13 residues. CDR3 nucleotide sequence: TGCAGCGTTGAGGGGGCTTACACCGGGGAGCTGTTTTTT. This encodes CSVEGAYTGELFF.

This chain joins TRBV18 and TRBJ1-3, with 9 bases fitting TRBD1. Germline assignment: CDR1 KGHSH and CDR2 LQKENI. With 4 bases clipped from V and 4 bases from J, the junction kept 11 bases outside the gene matches. The CDR3 is made up of 17 amino acids. CDR3 region: CASSHGSGQGTGNTIYF. The CDR3 DNA is TGTGCCAGCTCACACGGTAGTGGACAGGGGACCGGAAACACCATATATTTT. The full variable domain, its missing parts supplied by reference TRBV18 and TRBJ1-3, is NAGVMQNPRHLVRRRGQEARLRCSPMKGHSHVYWYRQLPEEGLKFMVYLQKENIIDESGMPKERFSAEFPKEGPSILRIQQVVRGDSAAYFCASSHGSGQGTGNTIYFGEGSWLTVV.

The chain links TRBV7-6 to TRBJ2-7, with a weak D call TRBD2 (6 bases). Germline values: CDR1 SGHVS, CDR2 FNYEAQ. Trimming removed 0 bases from V and 3 bases from J, with 9 bases in between. This CDR3 comprises 14 residues. The CDR3, as DNA: TGTGCCAGCAGCTTAGCCTCAGCGGGCTACGAGCAGTACTTC. Protein product: CASSLASAGYEQYF.

The chain has TRBV4-3 and TRBJ2-2, with 11 bases aligning to TRBD2. This CDR3 has 18 amino acids. V dropped 4 bases and J dropped 2; count of bases not matched to a gene: 9. Germline assignment: CDR1 LGHNA and CDR2 YSLEER. The CDR3 reads CASSPRNLAGGNTGELFF. CDR3 sequence (DNA): TGCGCCAGCAGCCCAAGAAACCTAGCGGGAGGCAACACCGGGGAGCTGTTTTTT.

The chain joins TRBV19 to TRBJ2-3; D might be TRBD1 (5 bases). This CDR3 comprises 13 residues. Looked up from germline, CDR1 is LNHDA and CDR2 is SQIVND (reference sequence). Deletions cut 5 bases from V and 1 base from J, with 7 bases between. CDR3 nucleotide sequence: TGTGCCAGTAGTGACAGAGGCACAGATACGCAGTATTTT. Protein sequence: CASSDRGTDTQYF.

The chain carries TRBV7-9 and TRBJ1-3; D is perhaps TRBD1 (5 bases). Germline lookup yields CDR1 SEHNR and CDR2 FQNEAQ (reference sequence). Deletions cut 5 bases from V and 5 bases from J, with 10 bases between. The CDR3 is 13 residues long. CDR3 protein: CASSGTGRNTIYF. The CDR3 region has the DNA TGTGCCAGCAGCGGAACAGGTCGAAACACCATATATTTT.

This sequence joins TRBV6-5 and TRBJ1-5; TRBD1 agrees at 8 bases. The CDR3 is 15 amino acids. The trim removed 5 bases at V and 7 bases at J, leaving 10 bases unmatched. CDR1 and CDR2 (germline): MNHEY, SVGAGI. The CDR3 DNA reads TGTGCCAGCAGTAGATCAGGGGGCTCGAAGCAGCCCCAGCATTTT. It translates to CASSRSGGSKQPQHF.

The chain carries TRBV27 and TRBJ2-7; no reliable D call. The germline V and J ends were trimmed by 0 bases and 5 bases, with 8 bases remaining between them. The CDR3 has 13 residues. In germline, CDR1 is MNHEY, CDR2 SMNVEV (reference sequence). In DNA, the CDR3 is TGTGCCAGCAGTTTATCCCTTATCCACGAGCAGTACTTC. Protein sequence: CASSLSLIHEQYF.

This clone appeared a single time. This rearrangement joins TRBV27 to TRBJ1-2, with D perhaps matching TRBD1 (6 bases). The germline V and J ends were trimmed by 4 bases and 2 bases, with 11 bases remaining between them. CDR3 length equals 14 residues. Germline CDR1 MNHEY, CDR2 SMNVEV (reference sequence). The CDR3 sequence: CASSSAGDNYGYTF. CDR3 coding DNA: TGTGCCAGCAGTTCTGCAGGGGACAACTATGGCTACACCTTC.

V usage is TRBV3-1 (or the pseudogene TRBV3-2) and J usage is TRBJ1-5, with D uncertain. The V gene lost 1 base and the J gene lost 4 bases, with 8 bases spanning the gap. The CDR3 extends over 14 amino acids. Looked up from germline, CDR1 is LGHDT and CDR2 is YNNKEL (reference sequence). The CDR3 sequence: CASSQAGGNQPQHF. CDR3 DNA: TGTGCCAGCAGCCAAGCCGGAGGAAATCAGCCCCAGCATTTT.

V gene TRBV7-6 combines with J gene TRBJ2-1, with D maybe TRBD1 (6 bases). V lost 4 bases and J 3 bases, leaving 13 bases between the germline ends. The germline gives CDR1 SGHVS, CDR2 FNYEAQ. CDR3 length: 15 residues. This chain's CDR3 is CASSSLLDSYNEQFF. The CDR3 DNA sequence: TGTGCCAGCAGCTCACTATTGGACAGCTACAATGAGCAGTTCTTC.

The CDR3 reads CASSLSGGLNYGYTF. The CDR3 DNA reads as TGTGCCAGCAGCTTATCGGGGGGGCTCAACTATGGCTACACCTTC. This chain joins TRBV7-8 and TRBJ1-2, with a tentative D call TRBD1 (6 bases). The germline gives CDR1 SGHVS, CDR2 FQNEAQ. Trimming took 2 bases from V and 2 from J, leaving 12 bases between them. The CDR3 totals 15 residues.

This clone occurred a few times. The chain combines TRBV5-6 with TRBJ2-3; D possibly corresponds to TRBD2 (6 bases). V gave up 2 bases and J gave up 8 bases, with 18 bases separating them. Germline V gene data show CDR1 as SGHDT and CDR2 as YYEEEE. CDR3 length: 15 amino acids. CDR3 coding DNA: TGTGCCAGCAGCTTTTCTGGACTATCCTCGGGTACGCAGTATTTT. It yields the protein CASSFSGLSSGTQYF. The full variable domain, rest sourced from reference TRBV5-6 and TRBJ2-3, is DAGVTQSPTHLIKTRGQQVTLRCSPKSGHDTVSWYQQALGQGPQFIFQYYEEEERQRGNFPDRFSGHQFPNYSSELNVNALLLGDSALYLCASSFSGLSSGTQYFGPGTRLTVL.

The chain recombines TRBV13 with TRBJ1-6; 10 bases are a match to TRBD1. The CDR3 extends over 18 amino acids. Per the germline V gene, CDR1 is PRHDT and CDR2 is FYEKMQ (reference sequence). J lost 5 bases, V lost 5 bases, and 12 bases had no gene match. CDR3 in amino acids: CASSRGQGFAWNNSPLHF. The CDR3 coding sequence is TGTGCCAGCAGCAGGGGACAGGGGTTCGCCTGGAATAATTCACCCCTCCACTTT. Based on the CDR3 plus reference TRBV13 and TRBJ1-6, the full variable domain is AAGVIQSPRHLIKEKRETATLKCYPIPRHDTVYWYQQGPGQDPQFLISFYEKMQSDKGSIPDRFSAQQFSDYHSELNMSSLELGDSALYFCASSRGQGFAWNNSPLHFGNGTRLTVT.